This is a list of T cell receptor beta chains from one sample in a study of blood T cells in healthy people across ages. TCRdb re-analysed the 5' RACE reads in MiXCR, keeping a single row per CDR3 protein. The sample records approximately 600,000 distinct CDR3 sequences, roughly 58% being singletons. Specimen: blood. The origin of the receptors is a man in his 60s in good health. CDR3s include the opening cysteine and the closing phenylalanine or tryptophan. A D gene is named only where the DNA matches it firmly. Expanded clones get a size class; other rows say once, few or many, or leave the size out.

CDR3 protein | CDR3 DNA | V gene | D gene | clone size | J gene
CSVDRTSGNEQFF | TGCAGCGTTGACCGGACTAGCGGAAATGAGCAGTTCTTC | TRBV29-1 | TRBD2 | NA | TRBJ2-1
CSAQTSGILETQYF | TGCAGTGCCCAGACTAGCGGAATCTTAGAGACCCAGTACTTC | TRBV20-1 | TRBD2 | NA | TRBJ2-5
CASSLARETRYF | TGTGCCAGCAGCTTAGCGAGAGAGACCCGGTACTTC | TRBV7-2 | NA | once | TRBJ2-7
CASSPVGGLGIQYF | TGTGCCAGTAGCCCCGTAGGAGGGCTCGGCATTCAGTACTTC | TRBV27 | NA | NA | TRBJ2-4
CASSPTGSGNSPLHF | TGTGCCAGCAGTCCGACAGGTTCTGGCAATTCACCCCTCCACTTT | TRBV12-3/TRBV12-4 | NA | NA | TRBJ1-6
CASSYGGTLTYEQYF | TGTGCCAGCAGTTACGGGGGGACACTCACCTACGAGCAGTACTTC | TRBV6-2/TRBV6-3 | NA | NA | TRBJ2-7
CASSVQGRGGYEQYF | TGTGCCAGCAGCGTACAGGGGCGGGGTGGATACGAGCAGTACTTC | TRBV2 | NA | NA | TRBJ2-7
CASSPLLGGLKNIQYF | TGTGCCAGCAGCCCCCTTTTGGGGGGGTTAAAAAACATTCAGTACTTC | TRBV7-2 | TRBD2 | few | TRBJ2-4
CASSPTGSGYAEAFF | TGTGCCAGCAGCCCAACAGGGTCAGGTTATGCTGAAGCTTTCTTT | TRBV7-9 | NA | NA | TRBJ1-1
CASSTHPDTEAFF | TGCGCCAGCAGCACACACCCGGACACTGAAGCTTTCTTT | TRBV5-1 | NA | NA | TRBJ1-1
CSAPRGLATTGELFF | TGCAGTGCGCCCCGCGGACTCGCGACCACCGGGGAGCTGTTTTTT | TRBV20-1 | NA | NA | TRBJ2-2
CASSYEDKYEQYF | TGTGCCAGCAGTTACGAGGACAAATACGAGCAGTACTTC | TRBV6-2/TRBV6-3 | NA | few | TRBJ2-7
CASSKDPYSDRTDGCYTF | TGTGCCAGCAGCAAAGACCCATACTCGGACAGGACCGACGGTTGCTACACCTTC | TRBV21-1 | NA | NA | TRBJ1-2
CASSVRGPPDTQYF | TGTGCCAGCAGCGTGCGGGGGCCCCCAGATACGCAGTATTTT | TRBV9 | NA | once | TRBJ2-3
CASSLWSGASSYNEQFF | TGTGCCAGCAGCTTATGGTCAGGGGCCAGCTCCTACAATGAGCAGTTCTTC | TRBV7-9 | NA | NA | TRBJ2-1
CASSPGTSYNEQFF | TGTGCCAGCAGCCCCGGGACTAGCTATAATGAGCAGTTCTTC | TRBV12-3/TRBV12-4 | TRBD2 | few | TRBJ2-1
CASTTSSGGFYEQYF | TGTGCCAGCACCACAAGTAGCGGGGGTTTCTACGAGCAGTACTTC | TRBV2 | TRBD2 | NA | TRBJ2-7
CASSPGQSWYF | TGTGCCAGCAGCCCCGGACAGAGCTGGTATTTT | TRBV6-5 | NA | NA | TRBJ2-3
CASSPGLAEGLGEQYF | TGCGCCAGCAGCCCGGGACTAGCGGAGGGCCTCGGCGAGCAGTACTTC | TRBV5-1 | TRBD2 | NA | TRBJ2-7
CAISDRGQGNQPQHF | TGTGCCATCAGTGATCGGGGACAGGGCAATCAGCCCCAGCATTTT | TRBV10-3 | TRBD1 | NA | TRBJ1-5
CASSPEQGPGSRQFF | TGTGCCAGCAGCCCAGAACAGGGTCCCGGCAGTAGGCAGTTCTTC | TRBV7-2 | NA | NA | TRBJ2-1
CSARGLAGSETQYF | TGCAGTGCTAGAGGCCTAGCGGGGTCTGAGACCCAGTACTTC | TRBV20-1 | TRBD2 | few | TRBJ2-5
CASSAGLAGGLKSSYNEQFF | TGTGCCAGCAGCGCCGGACTAGCGGGGGGCCTAAAGAGCTCCTACAATGAGCAGTTCTTC | TRBV7-9 | TRBD2 | few | TRBJ2-1
CATPGQGDHEQYF | TGTGCCACACCCGGGCAGGGTGACCACGAGCAGTACTTC | TRBV11-2 | NA | few | TRBJ2-7
CAISEGGIYNEQFF | TGTGCCATCAGTGAGGGGGGGATCTACAATGAGCAGTTCTTC | TRBV10-3 | NA | few | TRBJ2-1
CASSGQGYEQYF | TGTGCCAGCAGTGGACAGGGCTACGAGCAGTACTTC | TRBV7-9 | TRBD1 | many | TRBJ2-7
CSAPAGTSGGSWETQYF | TGCAGTGCTCCAGCCGGGACTAGCGGGGGCTCCTGGGAGACCCAGTACTTC | TRBV20-1 | TRBD2 | NA | TRBJ2-5
CASSPSLSAGGKETQYF | TGTGCCAGCAGCCCAAGCCTCTCTGCGGGGGGTAAAGAGACCCAGTACTTC | TRBV4-2 | TRBD2 | NA | TRBJ2-5
CASSLSLAGFYEQFF | TGTGCCAGCAGCCTGTCCCTAGCGGGGTTTTATGAGCAGTTCTTC | TRBV7-2 | TRBD2 | few | TRBJ2-1
CASQGTGRYEQYF | TGTGCCAGTCAAGGGACAGGGCGATACGAGCAGTACTTC | TRBV2 | TRBD1 | NA | TRBJ2-7
CASSHRGLGTGGGYGYTF | TGCGCCAGCAGCCATCGGGGGTTGGGGACAGGGGGCGGTTATGGCTACACCTTC | TRBV4-1 | TRBD1 | few | TRBJ1-2
CASTRDRESPLHF | TGTGCCAGCACCCGAGACAGGGAATCACCCCTCCACTTT | TRBV27 | TRBD1 | many | TRBJ1-6
CASSYSTSSGANVLTF | TGTGCCAGCAGTTACTCGACCTCATCTGGGGCCAACGTCCTGACTTTC | TRBV6-5 | NA | few | TRBJ2-6
CASSPDAPNEKLFF | TGTGCCAGCAGCCCGGACGCCCCTAATGAAAAACTGTTTTTT | TRBV11-1 | NA | few | TRBJ1-4
CASSIEGGEQFF | TGTGCCAGTAGTATAGAGGGGGGTGAGCAGTTCTTC | TRBV19 | NA | NA | TRBJ2-1
CASSPPGTSGGKPKNIQYF | TGTGCCAGCAGTCCTCCCGGGACTAGCGGGGGGAAACCCAAAAACATTCAGTACTTC | TRBV28 | TRBD2 | once | TRBJ2-4
CASRRQVSTEAFF | TGTGCCAGCAGGAGACAGGTCTCCACTGAAGCTTTCTTT | TRBV6-5 | NA | NA | TRBJ1-1
CASIGTGGGKTQYF | TGTGCCAGTATCGGGACAGGGGGCGGAAAGACCCAGTACTTC | TRBV19 | TRBD1 | NA | TRBJ2-5
CSVEDALAWDTQYF | TGCAGCGTTGAAGATGCGCTAGCGTGGGATACGCAGTATTTT | TRBV29-1 | NA | few | TRBJ2-3
CASSLYIDNTGELFF | TGCGCCAGCAGCTTGTATATAGACAACACCGGGGAGCTGTTTTTT | TRBV5-1 | NA | NA | TRBJ2-2
CASSLGPRLAGGSETQYF | TGTGCCAGCAGCTTAGGCCCCCGACTAGCGGGGGGGTCGGAGACCCAGTACTTC | TRBV11-2 | TRBD2 | NA | TRBJ2-5
CSAPRTGWDTQYF | TGCAGTGCTCCCCGGACAGGGTGGGATACGCAGTATTTT | TRBV20-1 | TRBD1 | NA | TRBJ2-3
CSAPGQGAEEQYF | TGCAGTGCTCCCGGACAGGGGGCAGAAGAGCAGTACTTC | TRBV20-1 | TRBD1 | NA | TRBJ2-4
CSVETGGSRNLFF | TGCAGCGTTGAGACAGGGGGATCGAGGAATCTGTTTTTT | TRBV29-1 | TRBD1 | NA | TRBJ1-4
CASSILAGRGTDTQYF | TGTGCCAGCAGCATTTTAGCGGGGAGGGGCACAGATACGCAGTATTTT | TRBV7-2 | TRBD2 | NA | TRBJ2-3
CASSLWGSRNTGELFF | TGTGCCAGCAGTTTATGGGGGTCCCGCAACACCGGGGAGCTGTTTTTT | TRBV28 | NA | NA | TRBJ2-2
CASSPGTLLHEQYF | TGTGCCAGCAGCCCTGGGACTTTGCTACACGAGCAGTACTTC | TRBV7-9 | NA | NA | TRBJ2-7
CAISSTGTQNTGELFF | TGTGCCATCAGCTCTACCGGGACACAGAACACCGGGGAGCTGTTTTTT | TRBV10-3 | NA | NA | TRBJ2-2
CSVRAPPSTDTQYF | TGCAGCGTCAGAGCGCCCCCTAGCACAGATACGCAGTATTTT | TRBV29-1 | NA | few | TRBJ2-3
CASRGGNEKLFF | TGTGCCAGCAGGGGAGGGAATGAAAAACTGTTTTTT | TRBV12-3/TRBV12-4 | NA | NA | TRBJ1-4
CASSLAAQLYNSPLHF | TGCGCCAGCAGCTTGGCCGCTCAGCTATATAATTCACCCCTCCACTTT | TRBV5-1 | NA | few | TRBJ1-6
CASSEDNYGYTF | TGTGCCAGCAGTGAGGATAACTATGGCTACACCTTC | TRBV2 | NA | few | TRBJ1-2
CASSLDRVREQFF | TGTGCCAGCAGCCTCGACAGGGTTAGGGAGCAGTTCTTC | TRBV7-2 | TRBD1 | NA | TRBJ2-1
CSAPVGDTEAFF | TGCAGTGCTCCCGTGGGGGACACTGAAGCTTTCTTT | TRBV20-1 | NA | NA | TRBJ1-1
CASSQVLDLTNEQFF | TGTGCCAGCAGCCAAGTCCTCGACTTGACCAATGAGCAGTTCTTC | TRBV3-1 | NA | few | TRBJ2-1
CSASIAGTFYEQYF | TGCAGTGCCTCGATTGCGGGGACTTTCTACGAGCAGTACTTC | TRBV20-1 | NA | few | TRBJ2-7
CSAGARLAGRTDTQYF | TGCAGTGCTGGTGCTCGACTAGCGGGGCGCACAGATACGCAGTATTTT | TRBV20-1 | TRBD2 | NA | TRBJ2-3
CASSSGLARADTDTQYF | TGCGCCAGCAGCTCGGGCCTAGCGCGGGCGGACACAGATACGCAGTATTTT | TRBV5-1 | NA | NA | TRBJ2-3
CASGVDRSSYNEQFF | TGTGCCAGCGGGGTTGACAGGAGCTCCTACAATGAGCAGTTCTTC | TRBV2 | NA | NA | TRBJ2-1
CASSRQGEGEKLFF | TGTGCCAGCAGCCGACAGGGGGAGGGTGAAAAACTGTTTTTT | TRBV13 | TRBD1 | many | TRBJ1-4